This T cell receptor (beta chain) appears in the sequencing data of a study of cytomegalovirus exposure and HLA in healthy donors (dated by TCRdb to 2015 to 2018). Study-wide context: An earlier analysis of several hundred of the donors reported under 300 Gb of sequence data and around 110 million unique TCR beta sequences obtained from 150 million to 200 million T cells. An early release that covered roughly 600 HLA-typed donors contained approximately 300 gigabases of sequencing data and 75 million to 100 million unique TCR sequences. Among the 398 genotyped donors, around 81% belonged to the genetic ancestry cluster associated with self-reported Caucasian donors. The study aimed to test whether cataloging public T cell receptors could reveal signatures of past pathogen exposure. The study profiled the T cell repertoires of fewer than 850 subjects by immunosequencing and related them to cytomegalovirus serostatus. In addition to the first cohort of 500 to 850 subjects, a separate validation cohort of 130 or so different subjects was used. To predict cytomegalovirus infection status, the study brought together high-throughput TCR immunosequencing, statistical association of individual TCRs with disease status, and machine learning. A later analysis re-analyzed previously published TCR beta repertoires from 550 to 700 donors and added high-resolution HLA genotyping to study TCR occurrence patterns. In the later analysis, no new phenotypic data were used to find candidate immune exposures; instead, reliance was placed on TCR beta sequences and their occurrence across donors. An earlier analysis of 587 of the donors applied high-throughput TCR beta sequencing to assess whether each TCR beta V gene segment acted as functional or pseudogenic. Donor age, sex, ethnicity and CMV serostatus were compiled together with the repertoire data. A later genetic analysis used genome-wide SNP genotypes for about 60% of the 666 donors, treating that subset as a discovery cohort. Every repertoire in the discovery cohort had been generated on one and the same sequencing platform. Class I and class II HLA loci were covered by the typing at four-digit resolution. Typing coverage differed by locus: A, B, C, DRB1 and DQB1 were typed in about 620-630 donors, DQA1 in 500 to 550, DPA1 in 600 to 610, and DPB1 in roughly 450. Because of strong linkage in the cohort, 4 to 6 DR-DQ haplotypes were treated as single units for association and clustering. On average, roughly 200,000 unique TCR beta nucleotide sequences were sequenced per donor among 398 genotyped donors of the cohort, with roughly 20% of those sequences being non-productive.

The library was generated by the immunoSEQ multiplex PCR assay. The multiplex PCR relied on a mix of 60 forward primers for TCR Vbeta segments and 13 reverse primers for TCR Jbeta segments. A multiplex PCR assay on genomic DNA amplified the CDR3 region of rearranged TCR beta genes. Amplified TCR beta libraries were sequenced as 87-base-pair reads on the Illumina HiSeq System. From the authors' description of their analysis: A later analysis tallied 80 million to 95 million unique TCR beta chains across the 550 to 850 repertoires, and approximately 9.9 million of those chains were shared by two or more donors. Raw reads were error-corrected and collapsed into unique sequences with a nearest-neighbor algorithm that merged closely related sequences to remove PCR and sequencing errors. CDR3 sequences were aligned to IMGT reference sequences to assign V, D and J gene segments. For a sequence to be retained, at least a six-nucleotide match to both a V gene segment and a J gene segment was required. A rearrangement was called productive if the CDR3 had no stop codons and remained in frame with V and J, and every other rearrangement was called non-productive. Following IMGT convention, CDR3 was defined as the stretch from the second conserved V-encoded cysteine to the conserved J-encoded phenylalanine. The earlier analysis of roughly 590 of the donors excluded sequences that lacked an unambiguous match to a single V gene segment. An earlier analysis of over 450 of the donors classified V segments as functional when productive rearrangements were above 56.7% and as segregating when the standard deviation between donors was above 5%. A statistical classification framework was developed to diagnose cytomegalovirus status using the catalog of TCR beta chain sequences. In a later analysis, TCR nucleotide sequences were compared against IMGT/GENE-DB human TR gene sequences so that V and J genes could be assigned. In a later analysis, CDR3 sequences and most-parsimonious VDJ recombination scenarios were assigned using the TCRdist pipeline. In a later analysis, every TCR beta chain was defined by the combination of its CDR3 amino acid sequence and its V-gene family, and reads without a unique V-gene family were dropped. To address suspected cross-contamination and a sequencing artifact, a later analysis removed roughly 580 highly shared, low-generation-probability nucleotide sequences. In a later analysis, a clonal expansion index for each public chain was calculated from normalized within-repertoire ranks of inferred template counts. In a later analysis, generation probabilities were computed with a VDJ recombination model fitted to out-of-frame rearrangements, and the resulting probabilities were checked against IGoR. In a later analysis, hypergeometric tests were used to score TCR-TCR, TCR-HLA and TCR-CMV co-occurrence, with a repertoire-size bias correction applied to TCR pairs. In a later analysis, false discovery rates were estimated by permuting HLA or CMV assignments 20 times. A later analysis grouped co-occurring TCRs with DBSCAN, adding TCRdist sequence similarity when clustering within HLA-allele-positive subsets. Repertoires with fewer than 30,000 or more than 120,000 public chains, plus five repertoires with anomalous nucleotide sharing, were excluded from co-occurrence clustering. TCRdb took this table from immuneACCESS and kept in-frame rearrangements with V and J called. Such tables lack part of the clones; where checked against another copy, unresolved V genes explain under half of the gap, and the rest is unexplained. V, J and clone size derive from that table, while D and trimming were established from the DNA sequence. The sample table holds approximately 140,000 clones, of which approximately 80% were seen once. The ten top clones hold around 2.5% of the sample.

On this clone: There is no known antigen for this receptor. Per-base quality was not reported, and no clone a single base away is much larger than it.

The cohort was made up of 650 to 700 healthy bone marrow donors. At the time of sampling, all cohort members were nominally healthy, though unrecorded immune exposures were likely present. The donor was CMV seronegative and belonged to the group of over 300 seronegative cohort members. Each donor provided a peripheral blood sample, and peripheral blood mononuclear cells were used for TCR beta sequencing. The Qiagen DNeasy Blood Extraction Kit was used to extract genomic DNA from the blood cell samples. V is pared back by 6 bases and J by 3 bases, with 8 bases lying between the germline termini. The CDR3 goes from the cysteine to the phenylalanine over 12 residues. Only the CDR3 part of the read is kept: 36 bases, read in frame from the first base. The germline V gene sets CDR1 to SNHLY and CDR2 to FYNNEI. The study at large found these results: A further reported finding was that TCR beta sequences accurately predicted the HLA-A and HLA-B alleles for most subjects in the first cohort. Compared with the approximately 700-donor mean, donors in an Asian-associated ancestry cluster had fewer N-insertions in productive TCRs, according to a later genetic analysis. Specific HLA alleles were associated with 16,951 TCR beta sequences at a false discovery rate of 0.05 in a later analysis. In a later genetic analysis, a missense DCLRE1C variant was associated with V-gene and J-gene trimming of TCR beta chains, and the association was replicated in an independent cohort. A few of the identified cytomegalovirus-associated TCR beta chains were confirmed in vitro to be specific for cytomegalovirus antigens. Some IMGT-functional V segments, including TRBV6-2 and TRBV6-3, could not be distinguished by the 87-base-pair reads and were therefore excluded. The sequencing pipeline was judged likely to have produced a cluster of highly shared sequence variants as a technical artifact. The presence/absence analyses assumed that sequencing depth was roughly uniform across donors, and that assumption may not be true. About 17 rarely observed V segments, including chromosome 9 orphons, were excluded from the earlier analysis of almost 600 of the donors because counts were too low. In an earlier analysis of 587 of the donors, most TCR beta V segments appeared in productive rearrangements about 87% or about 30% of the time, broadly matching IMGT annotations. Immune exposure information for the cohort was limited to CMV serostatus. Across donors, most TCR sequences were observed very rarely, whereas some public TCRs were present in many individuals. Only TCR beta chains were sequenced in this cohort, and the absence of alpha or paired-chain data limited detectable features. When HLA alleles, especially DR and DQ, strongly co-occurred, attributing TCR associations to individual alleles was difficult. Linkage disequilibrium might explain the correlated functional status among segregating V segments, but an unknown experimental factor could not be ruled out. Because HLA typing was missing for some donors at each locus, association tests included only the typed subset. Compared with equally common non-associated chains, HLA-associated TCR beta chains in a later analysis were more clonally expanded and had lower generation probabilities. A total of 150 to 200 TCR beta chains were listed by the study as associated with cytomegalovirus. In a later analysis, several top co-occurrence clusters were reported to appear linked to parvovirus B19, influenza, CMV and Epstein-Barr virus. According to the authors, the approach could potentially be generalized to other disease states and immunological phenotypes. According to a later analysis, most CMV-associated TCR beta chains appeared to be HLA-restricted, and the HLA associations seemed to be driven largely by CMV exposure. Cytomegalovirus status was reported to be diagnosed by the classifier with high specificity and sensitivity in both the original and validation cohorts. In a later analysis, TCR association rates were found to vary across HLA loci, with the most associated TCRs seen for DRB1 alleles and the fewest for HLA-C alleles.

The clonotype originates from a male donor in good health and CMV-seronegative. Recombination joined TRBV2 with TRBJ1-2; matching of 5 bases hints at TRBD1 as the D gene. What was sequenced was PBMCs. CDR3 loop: CASRTDYYGYTF. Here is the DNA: TGTGCCAGCAGGACAGATTACTATGGCTACACCTTC.